The next 10 T cell receptor beta chains were all read from a single sample in a study of blood T cell repertoires in COVID-19. TCRdb keeps only in-frame clones here, not all; method: immunoSEQ multiplex PCR. The data contain about 370,000 clones, approximately 90% of them seen just once; the ten biggest clones take up about 0.9%. The specimen was PBMCs or T cells enriched from blood (not recorded which). Every receptor here comes from a woman between 35 and 50 years old who had been exposed to COVID-19.

The chain has TRBV19 and TRBJ2-3; the D gene is possibly TRBD2 (6 bases). Germline V gives CDR1 LNHDA, CDR2 SQIVND (reference sequence). The CDR3 is 14 residues long. The V end lost 7 bases, the J end lost 2 bases, and 13 bases lay between the germline ends. The CDR3 DNA follows: TGTGCCAGTAAAATCGGGGGAACCACAGATACGCAGTATTTT. Amino acids: CASKIGGTTDTQYF.

J is TRBJ1-2 and V is TRBV6-2 or TRBV6-3; TRBD1 matches 7 bases. Looked up from germline, CDR1 is MNHEY and CDR2 is SVGEGT. This CDR3 contains 13 residues. Trimming at V came to 6 bases and at J to 4 bases, leaving 5 bases not matched to a gene. CDR3 protein: CASSRQGSYGYTF. The CDR3 region has the DNA TGTGCCAGCAGCAGACAGGGAAGCTATGGCTACACCTTC.

V is TRBV20-1 and J is TRBJ2-1, with TRBD1 identical over 9 bases. CDR3 length: 14 residues. V shed 3 bases, J shed 6 bases, and the junction held 6 bases outside the gene matches. Germline V gene data show CDR1 as DFQATT and CDR2 as SNEGSKA (reference sequence). Here the CDR3 reads CSASSGQGPNEQFF. The CDR3 region has the DNA TGCAGTGCTAGTTCGGGACAGGGACCCAATGAGCAGTTCTTC.

CDR3 nucleotides: TGTGCCAGCAGCTTTCGGGGGTGGAACACTGAAGCTTTCTTT. Its translation is CASSFRGWNTEAFF. The chain is built from TRBV5-6 and TRBJ1-1; maybe TRBD1 (5 bases). Trimming stripped 2 bases from V and 1 base from J, with 9 bases between. Germline CDR1 SGHDT, CDR2 YYEEEE. The CDR3 covers 14 residues.

This chain connects TRBV5-4 to TRBJ1-1, with no clear D. V was pared by 0 bases and J by 0 bases, with 6 bases between. This CDR3 region has 14 residues. CDR1 is SGHNT and CDR2 is YYREEE in the germline V gene (reference sequence). The CDR3 nucleotides read TGTGCCAGCAGCTTGGGCGGGGTGAACACTGAAGCTTTCTTT. The encoded protein is CASSLGGVNTEAFF.

The V and J genes are TRBV21-1 and TRBJ1-6. TRBV21-1 is tagged as a pseudogene. This CDR3 has 15 amino acids. Here the CDR3 DNA reads TGTGCCAGCAGCAAAGAATCCGCGGAGGTCTCACCCCTCCACTTT. This gives the protein CASSKESAEVSPLHF.

This clone appeared a single time. The chain joins TRBV7-2 to TRBJ1-2, with D uncertain. The length of the CDR3 is 14 residues. Deletions cut 1 base from V and 10 bases from J, with 16 bases between. Looked up from germline, CDR1 is SGHTA and CDR2 is FQGNSA. The CDR3 loop is CASSLDLRQVVYTF. The CDR3 nucleotides read TGTGCCAGCAGCTTAGACCTTAGGCAGGTTGTCTACACCTTC. Using reference TRBV7-2 and TRBJ1-2 for the parts outside the CDR3, the full variable domain is GAGVSQSPSNKVTEKGKDVELRCDPISGHTALYWYRQSLGQGLEFLIYFQGNSAPDKSGLPSDRFSAERTGGSVSTLTIQRTQQEDSAVYLCASSLDLRQVVYTFGSGTRLTVV.

Concerning this clone: The junction departs from germline at one end; a sequencing error may be responsible. The V and J genes are TRBV29-1 and TRBJ2-1; 9 bases match TRBD2. This CDR3 comprises 12 residues. Germline CDR1 reads SQVTM; CDR2 reads ANQGSEA. CDR3 sequence reads: CSVEDRGSGGIF. CDR3 in DNA: TGCAGCGTTGAAGATCGGGGAAGCGGGGGGATCTTC.

The rearrangement uses TRBV6-5 and TRBJ2-1; possibly TRBD1 for D (5 bases). The CDR3 extends over 15 amino acids. V lost 0 bases and J 9 bases, leaving 15 bases between the germline ends. Germline V gene lookup returns CDR1 MNHEY and CDR2 SVGAGI. The CDR3: CASSYSGLGVGEQFF. The CDR3 region has the DNA TGTGCCAGCAGTTACTCGGGTCTAGGGGTAGGTGAGCAGTTCTTC.

This sequence joins TRBV19 and TRBJ2-5, with 9 bases identical to TRBD2. Germline lookup yields CDR1 LNHDA and CDR2 SQIVND (reference sequence). V lost 5 bases to trimming and J lost 7 bases; unmatched junction nucleotides: 14. The CDR3 loop spans 16 amino acids. As DNA, the CDR3 is TGTGCCAGTAGTGCTGGGGCTAGCGGGAAGGTGGGGACCCAGTACTTC. Protein sequence: CASSAGASGKVGTQYF.